The 3 T cell receptor beta chains reported below all come from one sample, sequenced in a study of cytomegalovirus exposure and HLA in healthy donors. The assay was immunoSEQ multiplex PCR, and TCRdb's table has in-frame clones only and misses some. The sample holds about 79,000 clones, 93% seen once. Sequenced: PBMCs. The receptors here all came from a woman between 25 and 40 years old in good health and CMV-seronegative.

This clone has only one observation. The V gene is TRBV9, the J gene TRBJ2-5; the match to TRBD2 covers 12 bases. The CDR3 sequence is 18 residues long. The germline V gene has CDR1 SGDLS and CDR2 YYNGEE. V gave up 0 bases and J gave up 4 bases; unmatched junction bases: 10. CDR3 in DNA: TGTGCCAGCAGCGTAGCGGGAACTAGCGGGGGGAGATTAGAGACCCAGTACTTC. Protein: CASSVAGTSGGRLETQYF.

This clone was picked up one time. The chain is built from TRBV5-1 and TRBJ1-1, with unresolved D. The CDR3 covers 14 residues. Between the trimmed V and J ends, which lost 2 bases and 0 bases, there was a span of 8 bases. CDR1 is SGHRS and CDR2 is YFSETQ in the germline V gene. The CDR3 here is CASSLEQLNTEAFF. In DNA form, the CDR3 reads TGCGCCAGCAGCTTAGAACAGTTGAACACTGAAGCTTTCTTT.

V gene TRBV19 combines with J gene TRBJ2-7; D might be TRBD2 (5 bases). The V gene lost 0 bases and the J gene lost 2 bases, with 11 bases spanning the gap. Germline V gene sequence: CDR1 LNHDA, CDR2 SQIVND (reference sequence). The CDR3 contains 15 residues. CDR3 coding DNA: TGTGCCAGTAGTATAGATGTAGACTATACCTACGAGCAGTACTTC. Translating gives CASSIDVDYTYEQYF.